This TCR beta chain was captured by sequencing in a study of cytomegalovirus exposure and HLA in healthy donors. V was pared by 5 bases and J by 10 bases, with 9 bases of the junction left unmatched. Germline CDR1 and CDR2: LNHDA and SQIVND (reference sequence). The CDR3 loop spans 14 amino acids. Both 60 Vbeta primers and 13 Jbeta primers went into the PCR. Clones were read by immunoSEQ multiplex PCR, and TCRdb kept only the in-frame ones, dropping some. The repertoire consists of roughly 180,000 clones, with roughly 88% occurring once and the leading ten covering roughly 1.2%. The sequenced sample was PBMCs. This clonotype was sampled from a girl between 2 and 10 years old in good health and CMV-seropositive. This rearrangement joins TRBV19 to TRBJ1-4, with TRBD1 identical over 8 bases. In DNA, the CDR3 is TGTGCCAGTAGTTCGAGGACAGGGATGGGAAAACTGTTTTTT. Translated, it gives CASSSRTGMGKLFF.